This T cell receptor beta chain is from a study of T-cell reconstitution after alpha-beta-depleted transplantation in children (dated by TCRdb to 2016 to 2018). As for the study more broadly: T-cell immune reconstitution after TCRalphabeta/CD19-depleted allogeneic hematopoietic cell transplantation in children was quantitatively tracked in the study by means of TCR repertoire profiling. Here is what the overall study found, with its caveats: About two months after transplant, the apparently early recovery of alphabetaT-cell counts reportedly depended on just several hundred clones that had expanded rapidly and came from non-depleted graft cells. The high TCRbeta diversity at day 60 in some patients was ascribed to recipient T cells and intrathymic progenitors that had survived conditioning. The frequencies of hyperexpanded clones fell over the following months, and after one year, T-cell counts and TCRbeta diversity were mostly attributed to newly produced T cells.

According to the study, the label for this sample's treatment or condition signals: allogeneic hematopoietic cell transplantation with graft depleted of TCRalphabeta T cells and CD19 B cells. The children who served as transplant recipients had been given grafts of TCRalphabeta/CD19-depleted allogeneic hematopoietic cells. The method was PCR. This sample was sequenced with an Illumina HiSeq 2500. TCR library preparation used molecular barcoding, with unique molecular identifiers applied to normalize quantification of the TCRbeta repertoire. TCRdb trimmed the raw reads at Q25, called clones with MiXCR and kept productive beta chains. Entries are consolidated by CDR3 protein sequence, retaining the most common genes and DNA. The sample records around 210,000 distinct CDR3 sequences, approximately 6.3% of which are singletons. Just over 5.5% of the sample belongs to the ten largest clones. In its sample, this clonotype was seen many times. Its binding antigen is unknown. No quality values exist for individual bases; no much larger clone is one base distant.

V loses 0 bases of germline sequence and J loses 11 bases, and the interval between the two ends is 13 bases. The CDR3 numbers 13 residues from cysteine through phenylalanine. Of the read, only the CDR3 DNA is kept; its 39 bases are in frame from base 1. CDR1 and CDR2, per the germline V gene, are LGHNA and YNFKEQ. This chain joins TRBV4-2 to TRBJ1-1, with TRBD1 as a weak D call on 6 bases. The receptor was derived from a boy aged 2 to 10 with acute lymphoblastic leukemia, due to receive a stem cell transplant. Material: PBMCs, obtained before TCRalphabeta/CD19-depleted stem cell transplant. The encoded CDR3 is CASSQDGQLYAFF. The nucleotide sequence is TGTGCCAGCAGCCAAGATGGACAGCTGTATGCTTTCTTT.